This T cell receptor (beta chain) was identified in a study of identical twins. One entry per CDR3 protein results from TCRdb running MiXCR on the 5' RACE reads. This table has some 790,000 distinct CDR3 sequences, 15% to 20% appearing once. The CDR3 covers 14 residues. V gave up 1 base and J gave up 7 bases, with 13 bases separating them. Germline V gene lookup returns CDR1 SGHTA and CDR2 FQGNSA. This clonotype was seen a handful of times. A further study also used this sample, focusing on T cells expressing NK-cell markers.

The sample comprised PBMCs. The chain is built from TRBV7-2 and TRBJ1-2, with D unresolved. The receptor comes from a young woman in good health. This chain's CDR3 is CASSLERVRPGYTF. CDR3 DNA: TGTGCCAGCAGCTTAGAAAGGGTACGCCCTGGCTACACCTTC.